The T cell receptor (beta chain) under discussion was sequenced for a study of cytomegalovirus exposure and HLA in healthy donors. As for this clone: Its antigen is not identified.

PCR used 60 Vbeta primers and 13 Jbeta primers. Some clones are missing from TCRdb's copy, which holds only in-frame ones; the method was immunoSEQ multiplex PCR. This repertoire comprises about 43,000 clones; its ten largest clones make up more than 1.5%. Broader study findings: HLA restriction was apparent for most CMV-associated TCR beta chains in a later analysis. The authors enumerated roughly 180 TCR beta chains as linked to cytomegalovirus.

The sample taken for sequencing was PBMCs. The source of this sequence is a woman aged 25 to 39 in good health and CMV-seronegative.

CDR3 protein: CASGLDRAGYQPQHF. The CDR3 DNA reads as TGTGCCAGCGGCTTAGACAGGGCGGGCTATCAGCCCCAGCATTTT. J is TRBJ1-5 and V is TRBV27; 7 bases are shared with TRBD1. Trimming at V came to 8 bases and at J to 5 bases, leaving 12 bases not matched to a gene. Germline lookup yields CDR1 MNHEY and CDR2 SMNVEV (reference sequence). The CDR3 contains 15 residues.